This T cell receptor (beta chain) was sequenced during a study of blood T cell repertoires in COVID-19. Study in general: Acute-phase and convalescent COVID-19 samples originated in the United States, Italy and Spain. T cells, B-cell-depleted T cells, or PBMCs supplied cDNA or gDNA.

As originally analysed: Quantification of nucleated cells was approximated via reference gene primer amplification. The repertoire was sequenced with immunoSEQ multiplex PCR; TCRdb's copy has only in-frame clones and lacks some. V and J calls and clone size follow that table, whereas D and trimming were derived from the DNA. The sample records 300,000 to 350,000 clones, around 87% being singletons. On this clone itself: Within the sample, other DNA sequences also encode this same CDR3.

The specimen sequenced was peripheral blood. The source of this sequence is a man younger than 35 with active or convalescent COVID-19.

As DNA, the CDR3 is TGTGCCAGCAGTTTGACAGGAAGCAATCAGCCCCAGCATTTT. Its protein is CASSLTGSNQPQHF. The chain carries TRBV27 and TRBJ1-5; TRBD1 is a possible D gene (6 bases). The CDR3 sequence is 14 residues long. With 3 bases removed from V and 1 base from J, the gap between germline ends came to 7 bases. Looked up from germline, CDR1 is MNHEY and CDR2 is SMNVEV (reference sequence).